This T cell receptor beta chain came from a study of vaccination and CD4 T cells after COVID-19. Whole-study context: Participants were administered two doses of either the BNT162b2 or the mRNA-1273 vaccine. Post-diagnosis, post-COVID samples were collected after a median approximately 97 days, ranging 35 to 161.

Documented treatment: 10-day PBMC culture with coronavirus spike peptide pools or control peptides (ViraFEST assay). This clonotype was detected a few times. Its antigen remains unknown. The V gene's germline CDR1 is SGHNT and CDR2 YYREEE (reference sequence). Trimming shortened V by 4 bases and J by 8 bases, and 12 bases separated the two germline ends. The CDR3 length is 13 residues. Study conclusions and caveats: The study found median SARS-CoV-2-reactive clonotypes rising from roughly 19 to 38, not significantly. Within the convalescent patients, spike mono-reactivity was found in 304 of 307 vaccine-specific clones.

Sequencing of DNA taken from cultured CD4+ T cells relied on the Oncomine TCR Beta short-read assay. TCRdb re-called the PCR reads with MiXCR, one entry per CDR3 protein. The sample holds about 14,000 distinct CDR3 sequences, roughly 29% seen once. The specimen was cultured CD4+ T cells from blood. The V and J genes are TRBV5-4 and TRBJ1-4; D call uncertain. The origin of this receptor is a human donor with COVID-19. CDR3: CASSSPSREKLFF. In nucleotides, the CDR3 is TGTGCCAGCAGCAGCCCCTCTCGGGAAAAACTGTTTTTT.